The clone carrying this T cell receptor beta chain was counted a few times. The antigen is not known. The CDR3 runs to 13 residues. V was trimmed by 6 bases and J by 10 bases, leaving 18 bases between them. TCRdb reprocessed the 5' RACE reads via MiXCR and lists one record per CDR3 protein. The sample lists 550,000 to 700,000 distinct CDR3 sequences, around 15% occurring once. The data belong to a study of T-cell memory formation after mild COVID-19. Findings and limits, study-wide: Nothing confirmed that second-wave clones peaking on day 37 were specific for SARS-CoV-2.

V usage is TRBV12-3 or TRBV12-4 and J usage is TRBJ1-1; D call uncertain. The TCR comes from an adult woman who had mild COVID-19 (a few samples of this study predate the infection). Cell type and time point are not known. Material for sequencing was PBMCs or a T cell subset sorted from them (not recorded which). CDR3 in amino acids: CASSPSHRQVAFF. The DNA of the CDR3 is TGTGCCAGCAGCCCTTCTCACCGCCAAGTAGCTTTCTTT.